This T cell receptor (beta chain) was captured in a study of human T cells and chemical hapten exposure (TCRdb year 2021). Regarding the research as a whole: Libraries were pooled for sequencing, and per-sample TCR yields varied mainly because of small differences in library volumes within the pool. In alopecia patients, the study followed how the peripheral blood TCR repertoire changed in vivo over primary and secondary sensitization to diphenylcyclopropenone (DPC), a hapten. From each blood RNA sample, both TCR alpha and TCR beta chains were sequenced.

This clonotype has a count of ten or more. The target of this receptor is not known. No much larger clone exists at a distance of one base, and base qualities are not known. Read against the paper, the sample's time point label means: healthy volunteer bleed at 6 weeks. Total RNA was isolated from unfractionated whole blood collected in Tempus Blood RNA tubes. As TCR sequencing controls, about 5 healthy volunteers were used, with blood taken at day 0, 2 weeks and 6 weeks. The V end loses 5 bases and the J end loses 7 bases, and a stretch of 18 bases separates them. Via the germline V gene (reference sequence), CDR1 is LNHDA and CDR2 SQIVND. The CDR3, from cysteine to phenylalanine, totals 15 residues. The entry retains the CDR3 DNA only, 45 bases that are in frame from base 1. The research as a whole found: After repeated subsampling, the strength of the expansion versus patch-test correlation and the threshold at which it became significant changed. DPC sensitization did not change how many TCRs were above 1 in 1000 frequency, and no evidence was found of alterations in global repertoire structure.

The protocol used for the library was RACE. Instrument used: NextSeq 500. During library preparation, unique molecular identifiers were attached to individual cDNA molecules so that TCRs could be counted quantitatively and reproducibly. The authors processed their data as follows. Samples had a median of approximately 93,000 TCRs, with a range from about 23,224 to 750,000. V, J and CDR3 annotation of the TCR reads was carried out using the Decombinator software suite. For the PS versus PT1 abundance plots, all samples were subsampled to the same number of TCRs (28,000). TCRs were defined as expanded if absent before sensitization and observed at least eight times at the 2-week time point. TCRdb itself trimmed the public reads at Q25 with fastp, ran MiXCR and retained productive beta chains. Each entry is one CDR3 protein sequence, shown with its most common DNA and genes. In this record, the V and J calls reflect TCRdb's handling and not the investigators' own analysis. This sample comprises tens of thousands of distinct CDR3 sequences, 5.5% of them detected only once. The top ten hold roughly 13% of the sample.

Sample: whole blood. The clonotype comes from a human donor in good health. Some clones in this sample may be carry-over from other donors' samples. The chain couples TRBV19 to TRBJ2-1, with the D segment possibly TRBD1 or TRBD2, each aligning over 6 bases. The DNA sequence is as follows: TGTGCCAGTAGTGACGGGGGCCCTATGAGGAATGAGCAGTTCTTC. Its amino acids are CASSDGGPMRNEQFF. Here the CDR3 is joined to the reference TRBV19 and TRBJ2-1 genes, and the full variable domain is: DGGITQSPKYLFRKEGQNVTLSCEQNLNHDAMYWYRQDPGQGLRLIYYSQIVNDFQKGDIAEGYSVSREKKESFPLTVTSAQKNPTAFYLCASSDGGPMRNEQFFGPGTRLTVL.